The sequence of this T cell receptor (beta chain) was determined in a study of CD8 T cells in Susac syndrome. V gave up 7 bases and J gave up 2 bases, with 15 bases separating them. The CDR3 consists of 16 residues. Per germline, CDR1 SNHLY and CDR2 FYNNEI. Overall study findings and caveats: The study's TCR sequencing and HLA analysis drew on a certain number of individuals. That number was acknowledged as relatively small.

About this clonotype: Antigen specificity is unknown.

Random hexamers served to reverse transcribe about 0.5 to 1 ug RNA. With immunoSEQ multiplex PCR, TCR beta CDR3 was amplified across 54 Vbeta and 13 Jbeta. TCRdb re-analysed the immunoSEQ multiplex PCR reads in MiXCR, keeping a single row per CDR3 protein. The table shows a few hundred thousand distinct CDR3 sequences, with about 95% occurring only once. Sequencing of TCR beta was carried out in blood CD8+ and CD4+ T cells. The multiple sclerosis controls comprised treatment-naive patients whose relapsing-remitting disease was stable or active. This sequence joins TRBV2 and TRBJ1-6, with unresolved D. Input material: CD4+ T cells from PBMCs. The TCR was taken from a human donor with multiple sclerosis. CDR3 loop: CASIAGSPPYNSPLHF. The CDR3 DNA is TGTGCCAGCATCGCGGGGTCTCCCCCCTATAATTCACCCCTCCACTTT.